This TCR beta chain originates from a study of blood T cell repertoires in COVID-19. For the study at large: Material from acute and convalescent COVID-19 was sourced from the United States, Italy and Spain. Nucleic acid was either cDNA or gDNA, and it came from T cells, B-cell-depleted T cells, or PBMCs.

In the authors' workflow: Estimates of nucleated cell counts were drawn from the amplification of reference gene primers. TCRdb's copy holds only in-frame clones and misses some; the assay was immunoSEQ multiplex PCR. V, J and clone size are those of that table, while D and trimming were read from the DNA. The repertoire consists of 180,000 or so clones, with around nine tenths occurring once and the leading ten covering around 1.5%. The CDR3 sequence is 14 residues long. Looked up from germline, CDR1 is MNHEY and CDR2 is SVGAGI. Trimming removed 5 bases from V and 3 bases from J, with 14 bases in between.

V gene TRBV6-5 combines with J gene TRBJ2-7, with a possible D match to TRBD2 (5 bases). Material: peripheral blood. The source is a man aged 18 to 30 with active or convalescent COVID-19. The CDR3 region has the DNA TGTGCCAGCAGTAAGTGGACGGACTTCTACGAGCAGTACTTC. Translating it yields CASSKWTDFYEQYF.